Listed below are T cell receptor beta chains from one sample, sequenced in a study of response to subunit inactivated influenza vaccine. TCRdb recomputed calls from the RT-PCR reads with MiXCR, one row per CDR3 protein. The repertoire has about 700,000 distinct CDR3 sequences, around 13% of them found once; the top ten carry 5.5% to 7%. The input for sequencing was PBMCs from blood, taken roughly 15 days before vaccination. All receptors come from a man over 45 who received an inactivated influenza vaccine. CDR3s include the opening cysteine and the closing phenylalanine or tryptophan. D genes are given only for firm matches. Rows may omit the clone size; those that give it use once, few, many or a size class.

V gene: TRBV6-5
clone size: .
J gene: TRBJ2-1
D gene: .
CDR3 DNA: TGTGCCAGCAGTTACGCGACTTCCGACAATGAGCAGTTCTTC
CDR3 protein: CASSYATSDNEQFF

V gene: TRBV12-3/TRBV12-4
clone size: many
J gene: TRBJ2-1
D gene: TRBD2
CDR3 DNA: TGTGCCAGCAGGAACCCGGGACTAGCCTATGAGCAGTTCTTC
CDR3 protein: CASRNPGLAYEQFF

V gene: TRBV7-8
clone size: .
J gene: TRBJ1-2
D gene: .
CDR3 DNA: TGTGCCAGCACAGCCCCCGGGGACTATGGCTACACCTTC
CDR3 protein: CASTAPGDYGYTF

V gene: TRBV5-6
clone size: few
J gene: TRBJ2-6
D gene: .
CDR3 DNA: TGTGCCAGCAGCTTCGGTACTGGGGCCAACGTCCTGACTTTC
CDR3 protein: CASSFGTGANVLTF

V gene: TRBV15
clone size: few
J gene: TRBJ1-4
D gene: .
CDR3 DNA: TGTGCCACCAGCACCCGGCAAGGGGATGGTAATGAAAAACTGTTTTTT
CDR3 protein: CATSTRQGDGNEKLFF

V gene: TRBV27
clone size: .
J gene: TRBJ2-1
D gene: .
CDR3 DNA: TGTGCCAGCAGTTCGGTGCGGGACAATGAGCAGTTCTTC
CDR3 protein: CASSSVRDNEQFF

V gene: TRBV5-1
clone size: few
J gene: TRBJ2-5
D gene: .
CDR3 DNA: TGCGCCAGCAGCTTGGATTCTCAGGGCCGAGGAGAGACCCAGTACTTC
CDR3 protein: CASSLDSQGRGETQYF

V gene: TRBV5-1
clone size: few
J gene: TRBJ2-7
D gene: TRBD1
CDR3 DNA: TGCGCCAGCAGCCCAACCCTGGACAGGGAGTTCTACGAGCAGTACTTC
CDR3 protein: CASSPTLDREFYEQYF

V gene: TRBV7-2
clone size: many
J gene: TRBJ2-2
D gene: .
CDR3 DNA: TGTGCCAGCAGCTTAGAGTGGGGAGCGAACACCGGGGAGCTGTTTTTT
CDR3 protein: CASSLEWGANTGELFF

V gene: TRBV7-2
clone size: few
J gene: TRBJ2-7
D gene: .
CDR3 DNA: TGTGCCAGCAGCTTATTTAGTCTCTACGAGCAGTACTTC
CDR3 protein: CASSLFSLYEQYF

V gene: TRBV12-3/TRBV12-4
clone size: many
J gene: TRBJ2-2
D gene: TRBD1
CDR3 DNA: TGTGCCAGCATTAGGACAGGGGGCTCCGGGGAGCTGTTTTTT
CDR3 protein: CASIRTGGSGELFF

V gene: TRBV5-1
clone size: .
J gene: TRBJ2-7
D gene: .
CDR3 DNA: TGCGCCAGCAGCTTGTTCGAGGGGTTCGAGCAGTACTTC
CDR3 protein: CASSLFEGFEQYF

V gene: TRBV12-3/TRBV12-4
clone size: .
J gene: TRBJ2-7
D gene: TRBD1
CDR3 DNA: TGTGCCAGCAGTTCGGGACAGCTTGAGCAGTACTTC
CDR3 protein: CASSSGQLEQYF

V gene: TRBV10-3
clone size: .
J gene: TRBJ2-3
D gene: .
CDR3 DNA: TGTGCCAGCCGGAACAGGGATGACACAGATACGCAGTATTTT
CDR3 protein: CASRNRDDTDTQYF

V gene: TRBV4-3
clone size: few
J gene: TRBJ2-6
D gene: .
CDR3 DNA: TGCGCCAGCAGCCGCACAGGGGAGGCTGGGGCCAACGTCCTGACTTTC
CDR3 protein: CASSRTGEAGANVLTF

V gene: TRBV27
clone size: .
J gene: TRBJ2-2
D gene: .
CDR3 DNA: TGTGCCAGCAGTTTGCGTCCGTCACTAGCTGATAACGGGGAGCTGTTTTTT
CDR3 protein: CASSLRPSLADNGELFF

V gene: TRBV18
clone size: few
J gene: TRBJ2-2
D gene: .
CDR3 DNA: TGTGCCAGCTCACCACCGTCAGTAACCGGGGAGCTGTTTTTT
CDR3 protein: CASSPPSVTGELFF

V gene: TRBV3-1
clone size: few
J gene: TRBJ1-2
D gene: TRBD1
CDR3 DNA: TGTGCCAGCAGCCAAGATTACGGGACAGGGCGGAACTATGGCTACACCTTC
CDR3 protein: CASSQDYGTGRNYGYTF

V gene: TRBV20-1
clone size: many
J gene: TRBJ2-3
D gene: TRBD2
CDR3 DNA: TGCAGTGCTAGAGAAGGACTAGCGGGAGACACAGATACGCAGTATTTT
CDR3 protein: CSAREGLAGDTDTQYF

V gene: TRBV28
clone size: few
J gene: TRBJ1-6
D gene: TRBD1
CDR3 DNA: TGTGCCAGCAGTATATACAGGGGTCAGGGATCACCCCTCCACTTT
CDR3 protein: CASSIYRGQGSPLHF

V gene: TRBV24-1
clone size: .
J gene: TRBJ2-7
D gene: .
CDR3 DNA: TGTGCCACCCCTCCCAGGGGGGTCGAGCAGTACTTC
CDR3 protein: CATPPRGVEQYF

V gene: TRBV4-1
clone size: few
J gene: TRBJ2-5
D gene: TRBD1
CDR3 DNA: TGCGCCAGCAGCCACGAGGGACAGCTCCAAGAGACCCAGTACTTC
CDR3 protein: CASSHEGQLQETQYF

V gene: TRBV6-2/TRBV6-3
clone size: many
J gene: TRBJ1-1
D gene: .
CDR3 DNA: TGTGCCAGCAGGTCCCGCCAGGGAGTTGGCACTGAAGCTTTCTTT
CDR3 protein: CASRSRQGVGTEAFF

V gene: TRBV10-2
clone size: few
J gene: TRBJ2-3
D gene: .
CDR3 DNA: TGCGCCAGCAAGGGGGGTTCGCGGCGGGGATACACAGATACGCAGTATTTT
CDR3 protein: CASKGGSRRGYTDTQYF

V gene: TRBV28
clone size: few
J gene: TRBJ2-7
D gene: .
CDR3 DNA: TGTGCCAGCAGTTTGACCCCCCAAACCGGGCAGTACTTC
CDR3 protein: CASSLTPQTGQYF

V gene: TRBV28
clone size: .
J gene: TRBJ2-1
D gene: .
CDR3 DNA: TGTGCCAGCAGGATCAGCCCCTACAATGAGCAGTTCTTC
CDR3 protein: CASRISPYNEQFF

V gene: TRBV10-1
clone size: many
J gene: TRBJ2-7
D gene: TRBD2
CDR3 DNA: TGCGCCATCCCAATACTAGCGGGAGAAGACGAGCAGTACTTC
CDR3 protein: CAIPILAGEDEQYF

V gene: TRBV12-3/TRBV12-4
clone size: many
J gene: TRBJ1-2
D gene: .
CDR3 DNA: TGTGCCAGCAGTTCTTCAGACAGACCGCCCTATGGCTACACCTTC
CDR3 protein: CASSSSDRPPYGYTF

V gene: TRBV11-2
clone size: .
J gene: TRBJ2-5
D gene: TRBD1
CDR3 DNA: TGTGCCAGCAGCCACGGGACAGGGGGATTTATGGAGACCCAGTACTTC
CDR3 protein: CASSHGTGGFMETQYF

V gene: TRBV27
clone size: .
J gene: TRBJ2-1
D gene: .
CDR3 DNA: TGTGCCAGCAGTTTTGGGGGGGGGCCTGGCTTCAATGAGCAGTTCTTC
CDR3 protein: CASSFGGGPGFNEQFF

V gene: TRBV20-1
clone size: few
J gene: TRBJ2-1
D gene: .
CDR3 DNA: TGCAGTGCTAGGGCAGGAGGAGGACAGTATGAGCAGTTCTTC
CDR3 protein: CSARAGGGQYEQFF

V gene: TRBV28
clone size: few
J gene: TRBJ2-4
D gene: .
CDR3 DNA: TGTGCCAGCACTGGGAGAAACATTCAGTACTTC
CDR3 protein: CASTGRNIQYF

V gene: TRBV10-3
clone size: .
J gene: TRBJ2-3
D gene: TRBD2
CDR3 DNA: TGTGCCACCGGGAGGTCAGATACGCAGTATTTT
CDR3 protein: CATGRSDTQYF

V gene: TRBV15
clone size: .
J gene: TRBJ2-1
D gene: TRBD1
CDR3 DNA: TGTGCCACCAGCAGTAGACAGGGCCCCTACAATGAGCAGTTCTTC
CDR3 protein: CATSSRQGPYNEQFF

V gene: TRBV3-1
clone size: .
J gene: TRBJ2-7
D gene: .
CDR3 DNA: TGTGCCAGCAGCCAAATAAGCTCCTACGAGCAGTACTTC
CDR3 protein: CASSQISSYEQYF

V gene: TRBV9
clone size: few
J gene: TRBJ2-2
D gene: .
CDR3 DNA: TGTGCCAGCAGCGCGAGACGGGATGCCGGGGAGCTGTTTTTT
CDR3 protein: CASSARRDAGELFF

V gene: TRBV28
clone size: .
J gene: TRBJ2-7
D gene: .
CDR3 DNA: TGTGCCAGCAGGACTGCCCCTGGGGGTGGGAACGAGCAGTACTTC
CDR3 protein: CASRTAPGGGNEQYF

V gene: TRBV20-1
clone size: few
J gene: TRBJ2-1
D gene: TRBD1
CDR3 DNA: TGCAGTGCTTTCCTAATTCGGGACAGGGGTCTTGATGAGCAGTTCTTC
CDR3 protein: CSAFLIRDRGLDEQFF

V gene: TRBV7-9
clone size: .
J gene: TRBJ2-7
D gene: TRBD2
CDR3 DNA: TGTGCCAGCAGCTTAAGAGGGACTAGTTTCTACGAGCAGTACTTC
CDR3 protein: CASSLRGTSFYEQYF

V gene: TRBV6-5
clone size: few
J gene: TRBJ2-1
D gene: TRBD2
CDR3 DNA: TGTGCCAGCAGTTACTCGAGACTAGCGGGAGGTGAGCAGTTCTTC
CDR3 protein: CASSYSRLAGGEQFF

V gene: TRBV7-2
clone size: few
J gene: TRBJ2-3
D gene: .
CDR3 DNA: TGTGCCAGCAGCTTAGATCACAGGGCGGTAGATACGCAGTATTTT
CDR3 protein: CASSLDHRAVDTQYF

V gene: TRBV7-3
clone size: few
J gene: TRBJ2-5
D gene: .
CDR3 DNA: TGTGCCAGCAGCCTAGACAGAGACCAAGAGACCCAGTACTTC
CDR3 protein: CASSLDRDQETQYF

V gene: TRBV5-1
clone size: few
J gene: TRBJ2-3
D gene: TRBD2
CDR3 DNA: TGCGCCAGCAGCTCCGACGGGACTAGTTCGATCGCAGATACGCAGTATTTT
CDR3 protein: CASSSDGTSSIADTQYF

V gene: TRBV14
clone size: .
J gene: TRBJ1-6
D gene: .
CDR3 DNA: TGTGCCAGCAGCCCCTACAGGGCTAGGGCCCTCCACTTT
CDR3 protein: CASSPYRARALHF

V gene: TRBV12-3/TRBV12-4
clone size: .
J gene: TRBJ2-7
D gene: TRBD2
CDR3 DNA: TGTGCCAGCAGTTTACTAGCGGGAGTGGACGAGCAGTACTTC
CDR3 protein: CASSLLAGVDEQYF

V gene: TRBV10-3
clone size: few
J gene: TRBJ1-3
D gene: .
CDR3 DNA: TGTGCCATCAGTGAGTCGAGATCGGCAGTCTCTGGAAACACCATATATTTT
CDR3 protein: CAISESRSAVSGNTIYF